The present T cell receptor (beta chain) was sequenced within a study of T cell responses to AZD1222 COVID-19 vaccine. Looking at the study overall: Researchers grouped second doses given at about 4 or about 12 weeks into one pool.

The method was immunoSEQ multiplex PCR; TCRdb's version includes in-frame clones alone and lacks a portion of them. Of roughly 130,000 clones in the sample, 86% were seen once. Notes on the study in general: It should be noted that donors were predominantly white British and more often female, and clonal diversity was possibly underestimated. With dominance at 160-218 and 743-854, vaccine-associated CD4 TCRs spanned spike.

Of note for this clone: Its target is not known.

This sequence was found in an adult in good health. Sequenced here: peripheral blood, sampled on day 0 of AZD1222 vaccination.

The CDR3 DNA sequence: TGTGCCAGCAGCCGGGGGGACACCCGCACAGATACGCAGTATTTT. Translated, it gives CASSRGDTRTDTQYF. This chain connects TRBV7-3 to TRBJ2-3, with D possibly TRBD2 on 7 matching bases. The CDR3 sequence is 15 residues long. CDR1 SGHTA and CDR2 FQGTGA come from the germline V gene. V was clipped by 5 bases and J by 1 base, with 13 bases between them.